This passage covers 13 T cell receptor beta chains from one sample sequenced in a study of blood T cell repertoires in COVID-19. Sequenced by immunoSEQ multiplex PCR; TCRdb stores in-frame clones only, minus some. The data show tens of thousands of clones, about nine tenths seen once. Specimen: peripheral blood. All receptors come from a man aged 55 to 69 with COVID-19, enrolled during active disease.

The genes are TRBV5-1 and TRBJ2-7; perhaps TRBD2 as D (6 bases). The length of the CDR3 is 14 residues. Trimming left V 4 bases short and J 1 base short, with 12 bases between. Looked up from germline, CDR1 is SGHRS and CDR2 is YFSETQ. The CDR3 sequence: CASSTLAGSYEQYF. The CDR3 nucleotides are TGCGCCAGCAGCACCCTTGCGGGGTCCTACGAGCAGTACTTC.

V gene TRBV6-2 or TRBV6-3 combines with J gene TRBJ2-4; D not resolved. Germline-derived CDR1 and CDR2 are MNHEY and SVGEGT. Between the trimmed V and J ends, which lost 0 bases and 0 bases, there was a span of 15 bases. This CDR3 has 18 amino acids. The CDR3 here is CASSYSLYETIAKNIQYF. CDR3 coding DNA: TGTGCCAGCAGTTACTCCCTATACGAAACCATAGCCAAAAACATTCAGTACTTC.

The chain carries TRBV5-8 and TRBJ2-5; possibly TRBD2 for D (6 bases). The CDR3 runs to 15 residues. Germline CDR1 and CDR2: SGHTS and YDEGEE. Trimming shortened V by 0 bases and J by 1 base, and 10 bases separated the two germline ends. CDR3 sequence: CASSLDRDSQETQYF. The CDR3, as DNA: TGTGCCAGCAGCTTGGACCGGGACTCCCAAGAGACCCAGTACTTC.

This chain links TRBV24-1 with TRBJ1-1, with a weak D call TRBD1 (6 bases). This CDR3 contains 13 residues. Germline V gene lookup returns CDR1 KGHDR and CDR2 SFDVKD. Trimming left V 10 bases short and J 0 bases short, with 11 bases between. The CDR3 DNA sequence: TGTGCCACTCAGGGGAGCATGAACACTGAAGCTTTCTTT. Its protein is CATQGSMNTEAFF.

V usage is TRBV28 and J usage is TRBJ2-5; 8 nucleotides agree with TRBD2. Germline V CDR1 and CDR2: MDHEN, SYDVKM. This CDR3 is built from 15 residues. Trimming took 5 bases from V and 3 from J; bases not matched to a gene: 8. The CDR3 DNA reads TGTGCCAGCAGTCCAGCGGGAGCGGGGGAAGAGACCCAGTACTTC. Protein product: CASSPAGAGEETQYF.

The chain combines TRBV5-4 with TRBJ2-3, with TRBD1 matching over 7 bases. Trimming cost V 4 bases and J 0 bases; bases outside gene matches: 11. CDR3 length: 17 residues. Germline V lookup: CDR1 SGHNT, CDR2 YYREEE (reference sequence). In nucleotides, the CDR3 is TGTGCCAGCAGCCCGGGGCGCGAGGGGGCTAGCACAGATACGCAGTATTTT. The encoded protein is CASSPGREGASTDTQYF.

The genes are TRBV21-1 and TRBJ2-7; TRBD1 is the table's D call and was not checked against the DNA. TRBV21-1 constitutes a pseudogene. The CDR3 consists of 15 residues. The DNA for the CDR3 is TGTGCCAGCAGCAAACCAGGGGGCAGGTCCTACGAGCAGTACTTC. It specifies CASSKPGGRSYEQYF.

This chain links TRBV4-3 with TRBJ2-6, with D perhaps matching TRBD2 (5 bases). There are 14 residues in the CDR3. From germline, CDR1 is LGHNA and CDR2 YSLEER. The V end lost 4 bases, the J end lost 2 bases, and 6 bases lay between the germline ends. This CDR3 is CASSPGAGANVLTF. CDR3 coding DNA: TGCGCCAGCAGCCCCGGGGCTGGGGCCAACGTCCTGACTTTC.

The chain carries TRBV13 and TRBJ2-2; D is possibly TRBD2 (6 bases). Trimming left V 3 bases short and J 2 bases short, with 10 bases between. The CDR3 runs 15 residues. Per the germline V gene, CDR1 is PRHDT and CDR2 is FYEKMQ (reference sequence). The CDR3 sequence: CASSLRGLNTGELFF. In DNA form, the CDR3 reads TGTGCCAGCAGCTTGAGGGGACTTAACACCGGGGAGCTGTTTTTT.

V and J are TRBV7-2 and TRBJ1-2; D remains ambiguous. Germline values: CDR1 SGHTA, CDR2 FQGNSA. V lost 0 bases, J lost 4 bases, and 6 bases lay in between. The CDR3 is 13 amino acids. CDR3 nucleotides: TGTGCCAGCAGCTTAGCCTTCAGCTATGGCTACACCTTC. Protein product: CASSLAFSYGYTF. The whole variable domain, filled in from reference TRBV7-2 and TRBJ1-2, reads GAGVSQSPSNKVTEKGKDVELRCDPISGHTALYWYRQSLGQGLEFLIYFQGNSAPDKSGLPSDRFSAERTGGSVSTLTIQRTQQEDSAVYLCASSLAFSYGYTFGSGTRLTVV.

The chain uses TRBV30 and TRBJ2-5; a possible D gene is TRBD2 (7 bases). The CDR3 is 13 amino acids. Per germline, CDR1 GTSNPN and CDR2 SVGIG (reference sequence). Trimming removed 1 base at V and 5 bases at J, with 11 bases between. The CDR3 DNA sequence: TGTGCCTGGAGTGGCAGGGGAGGGGAGACCCAGTACTTC. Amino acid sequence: CAWSGRGGETQYF.

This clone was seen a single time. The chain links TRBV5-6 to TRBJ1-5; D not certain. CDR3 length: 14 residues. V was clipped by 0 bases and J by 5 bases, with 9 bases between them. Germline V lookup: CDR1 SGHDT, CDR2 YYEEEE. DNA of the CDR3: TGTGCCAGCAGCTTGGTTGTCGGGTATCAGCCCCAGCATTTT. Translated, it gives CASSLVVGYQPQHF. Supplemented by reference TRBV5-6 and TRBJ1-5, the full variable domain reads DAGVTQSPTHLIKTRGQQVTLRCSPKSGHDTVSWYQQALGQGPQFIFQYYEEEERQRGNFPDRFSGHQFPNYSSELNVNALLLGDSALYLCASSLVVGYQPQHFGDGTRLSIL.

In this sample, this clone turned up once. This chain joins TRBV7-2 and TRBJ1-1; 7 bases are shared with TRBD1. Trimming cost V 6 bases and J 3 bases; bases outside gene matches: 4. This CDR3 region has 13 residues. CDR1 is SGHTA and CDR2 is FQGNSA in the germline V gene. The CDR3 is CASSSDRDTEAFF. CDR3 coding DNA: TGTGCCAGCAGTTCCGACAGGGACACTGAAGCTTTCTTT. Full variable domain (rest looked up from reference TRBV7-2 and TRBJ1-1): GAGVSQSPSNKVTEKGKDVELRCDPISGHTALYWYRQSLGQGLEFLIYFQGNSAPDKSGLPSDRFSAERTGGSVSTLTIQRTQQEDSAVYLCASSSDRDTEAFFGQGTRLTVV.